This TCR beta chain was captured by sequencing in a study of blood T cell repertoires in COVID-19. Background on the study: Samples representing acute and convalescent COVID-19 were sourced from the United States, Italy and Spain. In each case, the material was cDNA or gDNA derived from T cells, B-cell-depleted T cells, or PBMCs.

Under the authors' procedure: Estimation of nucleated cell counts was performed using reference gene primer amplification. Profiled with immunoSEQ multiplex PCR; TCRdb holds only in-frame clones, not every one. The V and J calls and the clone size are those of that table, but D and trimming were determined from the DNA. The data hold approximately 170,000 clones, with 80% to 90% observed a single time. The CDR3 totals 14 residues. The ends lost 6 bases at V and 0 bases at J; junction bases unmatched: 2. From germline, CDR1 is MNHEY and CDR2 SMNVEV (reference sequence). The receptor was derived from a man in his late teens or twenties who had recovered from COVID-19. Sequences were obtained from peripheral blood. The V gene is TRBV27, the J gene TRBJ2-1; 7 nucleotides line up with TRBD2. The DNA of the CDR3 is TGTGCCAGCAGCCGGACTAGCTCCTACAATGAGCAGTTCTTC. Its translation is CASSRTSSYNEQFF.